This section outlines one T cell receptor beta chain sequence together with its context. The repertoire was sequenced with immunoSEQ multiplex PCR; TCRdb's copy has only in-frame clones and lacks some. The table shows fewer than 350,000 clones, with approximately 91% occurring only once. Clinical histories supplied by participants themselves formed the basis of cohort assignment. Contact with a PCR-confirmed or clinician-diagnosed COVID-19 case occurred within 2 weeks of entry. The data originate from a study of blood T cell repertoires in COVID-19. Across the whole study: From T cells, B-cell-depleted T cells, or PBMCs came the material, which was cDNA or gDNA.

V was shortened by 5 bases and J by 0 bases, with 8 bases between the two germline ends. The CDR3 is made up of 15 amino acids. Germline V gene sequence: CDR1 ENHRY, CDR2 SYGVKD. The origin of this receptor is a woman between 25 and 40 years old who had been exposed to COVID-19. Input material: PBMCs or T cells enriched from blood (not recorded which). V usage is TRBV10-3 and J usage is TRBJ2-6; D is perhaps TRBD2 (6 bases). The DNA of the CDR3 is TGTGCCATCAGTACGACTAGCTCTGGGGCCAACGTCCTGACTTTC. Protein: CAISTTSSGANVLTF.